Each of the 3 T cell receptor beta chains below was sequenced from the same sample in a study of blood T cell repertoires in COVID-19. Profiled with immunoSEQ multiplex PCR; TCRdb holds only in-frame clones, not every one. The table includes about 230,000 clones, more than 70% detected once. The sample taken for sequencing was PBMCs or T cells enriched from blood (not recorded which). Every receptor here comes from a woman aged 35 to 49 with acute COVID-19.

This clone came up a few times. For the CDR3, the DNA is TGTGCCACCAGTGATACCGGGACAGGGGGGGTCGATGGCTACACCTTC. Translated: CATSDTGTGGVDGYTF. The chain combines TRBV24-1 with TRBJ1-2, with 11 nucleotides matching TRBD1. The length of the CDR3 is 16 residues. Trimming cost V 3 bases and J 6 bases; bases outside gene matches: 8. CDR1 is KGHDR, CDR2 SFDVKD, per germline.

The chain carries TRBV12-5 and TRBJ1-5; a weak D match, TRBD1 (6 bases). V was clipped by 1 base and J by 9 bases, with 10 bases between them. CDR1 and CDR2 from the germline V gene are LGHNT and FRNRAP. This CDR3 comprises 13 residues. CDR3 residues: CASGLDTGWPQHF. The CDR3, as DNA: TGTGCTAGTGGTTTGGACACAGGGTGGCCCCAGCATTTT.

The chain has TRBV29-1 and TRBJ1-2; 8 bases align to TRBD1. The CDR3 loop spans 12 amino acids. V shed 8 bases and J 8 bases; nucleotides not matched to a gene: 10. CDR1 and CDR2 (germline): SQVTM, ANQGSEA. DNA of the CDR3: TGCAGCTCACAGGGACAGGATTTAGGCTACACCTTC. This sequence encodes CSSQGQDLGYTF.